Presented here are 6 T cell receptor beta chains from one specimen sequenced in a study of CD8 T cells in Susac syndrome. Random hexamers primed reverse transcription of about 0.45 to 1 ug RNA. TCRdb independently ran MiXCR on the immunoSEQ multiplex PCR reads; one entry per CDR3 protein. Of 170,000 or so distinct CDR3 sequences listed, about 96% are singletons. The sequenced material came from CD4+ T cells from PBMCs. These receptors all come from a human donor with Susac syndrome.

This sequence joins TRBV29-1 and TRBJ1-1; no clear D gene. This CDR3 has 13 residues. The ends were cut back, 2 bases at V and 0 bases at J, with 7 bases in the middle. CDR1 is SQVTM, CDR2 ANQGSEA, per germline. This chain's CDR3 is CSVERSMNTEAFF. CDR3 DNA: TGCAGCGTTGAAAGGTCTATGAACACTGAAGCTTTCTTT.

This chain joins TRBV20-1 and TRBJ2-7; weak D call: TRBD2 (5 bases). The V end was cut by 0 bases, the J end by 3 bases, with 12 bases between. The CDR3 is 14 amino acids. The germline CDR1 and CDR2 sequences are DFQATT and SNEGSKA (reference sequence). The CDR3 region has the DNA TGCAGTGCTAGAGATGGTCCTAGCCGCTACGAGCAGTACTTC. It codes for CSARDGPSRYEQYF.

V is TRBV20-1 and J is TRBJ2-7, with TRBD1 matching 9 bases. CDR1 is DFQATT, CDR2 SNEGSKA, per germline (reference sequence). V shed 5 bases, J shed 7 bases, and the junction held 3 bases outside the gene matches. The CDR3 consists of 11 residues. The CDR3 loop is CSAGQGWEQYF. The CDR3 DNA follows: TGCAGTGCTGGACAGGGGTGGGAGCAGTACTTC.

The chain recombines TRBV25-1 with TRBJ1-2; TRBD1 might be the D (6 bases). Germline CDR1 and CDR2: MGHDK and SYGVNS. Trimming pared 8 bases from V and 4 bases from J, leaving 14 bases between. CDR3 length equals 13 residues. In nucleotides, the CDR3 is TGTGCCAGCCGCGCGGAAGGGGGCTATGGCTACACCTTC. Protein sequence: CASRAEGGYGYTF.

The chain has TRBV11-2 and TRBJ2-5; 8 bases align to TRBD2. CDR1 is SGHAT and CDR2 is FQNNGV in the germline V gene. V dropped 5 bases and J dropped 5; count of bases not matched to a gene: 16. CDR3 length: 17 residues. For the CDR3, the DNA is TGTGCCAGCAGCCCCTGGATAGCGGGGTCCTTGGGGGAGACCCAGTACTTC. Amino acids: CASSPWIAGSLGETQYF.

The V and J genes are TRBV30 and TRBJ1-2; D remains unclear. The germline V gene encodes CDR1 GTSNPN and CDR2 SVGIG (reference sequence). The V and J ends lost 3 bases and 3 bases respectively, with 5 bases between them. This CDR3 has 11 residues. The DNA for the CDR3 is TGTGCCTGGAGGACGGACTATGGCTACACCTTC. Residues: CAWRTDYGYTF.